This T cell receptor (beta chain) was documented in a study of blood T cell repertoires in COVID-19. Sequencing was performed with immunoSEQ multiplex PCR; in TCRdb, only in-frame clones are kept and a portion is missing. Among approximately 290,000 clones listed, about 91% were seen once. V shed 3 bases, J shed 9 bases, and the junction held 7 bases outside the gene matches. The CDR3 is 15 residues long. From germline, CDR1 is MNHEY and CDR2 SMNVEV (reference sequence). Sample: peripheral blood. The sequence was obtained from a woman aged 55-69 years with acute or convalescent COVID-19. The chain employs TRBV27 and TRBJ1-6, with 8 bases lining up with TRBD1. Here the CDR3 reads CASSFSTGGSSPLHF. The CDR3 DNA follows: TGTGCCAGCAGTTTCTCCACAGGGGGAAGTTCACCCCTCCACTTT.